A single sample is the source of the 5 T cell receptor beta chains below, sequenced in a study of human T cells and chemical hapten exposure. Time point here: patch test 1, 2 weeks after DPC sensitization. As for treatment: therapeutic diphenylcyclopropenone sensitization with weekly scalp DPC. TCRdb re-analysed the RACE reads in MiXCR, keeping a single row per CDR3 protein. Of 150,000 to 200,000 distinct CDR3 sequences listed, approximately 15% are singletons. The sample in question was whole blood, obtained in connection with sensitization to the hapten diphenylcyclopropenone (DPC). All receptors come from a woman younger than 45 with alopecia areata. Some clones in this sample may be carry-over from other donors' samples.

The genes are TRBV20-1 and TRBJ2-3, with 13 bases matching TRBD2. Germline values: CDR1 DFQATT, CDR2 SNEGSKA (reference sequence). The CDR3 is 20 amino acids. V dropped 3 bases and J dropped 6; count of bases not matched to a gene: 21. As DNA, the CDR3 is TGCAGTGCTAGGACCCCCCGGACTAGCGGGAGATCGTTATCTGGGGATACGCAGTATTTT. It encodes CSARTPRTSGRSLSGDTQYF.

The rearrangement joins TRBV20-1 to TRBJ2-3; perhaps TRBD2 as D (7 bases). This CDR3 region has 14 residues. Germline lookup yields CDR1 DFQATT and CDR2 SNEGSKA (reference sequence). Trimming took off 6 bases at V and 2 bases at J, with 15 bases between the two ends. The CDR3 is CSAKGGADTDTQYF. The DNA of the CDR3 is TGCAGTGCAAAGGGGGGGGCAGACACAGATACGCAGTATTTT.

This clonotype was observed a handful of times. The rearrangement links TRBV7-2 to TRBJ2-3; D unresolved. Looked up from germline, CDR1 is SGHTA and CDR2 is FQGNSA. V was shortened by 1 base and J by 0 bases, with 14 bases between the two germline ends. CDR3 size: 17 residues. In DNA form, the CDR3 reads TGTGCCAGCAGCTTAGATTCGGCGGCTACTAGCACAGATACGCAGTATTTT. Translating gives CASSLDSAATSTDTQYF.

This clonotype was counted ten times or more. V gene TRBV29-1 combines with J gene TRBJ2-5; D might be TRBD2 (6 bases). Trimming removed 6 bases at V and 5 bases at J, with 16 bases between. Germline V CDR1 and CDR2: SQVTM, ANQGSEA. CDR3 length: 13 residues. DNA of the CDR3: TGCAGCGTGCGGAGAGGAGGGGTCGAGACCCAGTACTTC. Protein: CSVRRGGVETQYF.

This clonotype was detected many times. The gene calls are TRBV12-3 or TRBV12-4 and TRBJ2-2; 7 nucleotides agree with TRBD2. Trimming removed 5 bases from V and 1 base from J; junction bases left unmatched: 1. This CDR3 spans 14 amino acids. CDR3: CASSTGGNTGELFF. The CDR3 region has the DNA TGTGCCAGCAGTACGGGAGGGAACACCGGGGAGCTGTTTTTT.